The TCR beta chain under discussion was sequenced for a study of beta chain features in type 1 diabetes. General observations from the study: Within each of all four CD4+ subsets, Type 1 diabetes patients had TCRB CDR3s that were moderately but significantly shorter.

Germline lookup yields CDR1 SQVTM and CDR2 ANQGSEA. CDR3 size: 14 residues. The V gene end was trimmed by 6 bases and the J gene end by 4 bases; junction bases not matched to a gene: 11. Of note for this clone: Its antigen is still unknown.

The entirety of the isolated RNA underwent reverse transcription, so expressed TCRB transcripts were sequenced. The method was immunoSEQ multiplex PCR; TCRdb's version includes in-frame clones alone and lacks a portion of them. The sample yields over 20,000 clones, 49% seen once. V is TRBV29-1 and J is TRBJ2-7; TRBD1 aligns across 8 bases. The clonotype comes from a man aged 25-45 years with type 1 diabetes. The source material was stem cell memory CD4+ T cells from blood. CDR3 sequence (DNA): TGCAGCGTGAGCAGGGGGCCGAGTGGGTACGAGCAGTACTTC. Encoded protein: CSVSRGPSGYEQYF.